Here is one T cell receptor (beta chain) with its context. Its antigen is currently unknown. This sample was taken from a study of regulatory T cells in long-lasting Graves disease. Study-level results: Persistent disease samples used TRBV28, TRBJ1-2 and TRBJ2-5 preferentially.

Time point given: newly diagnosed GD, antithyroid drugs for less than 3 months. The TCR library was made from RNA extracted from PBMCs. According to the study, TCR beta libraries were built with iRepertoire HTBI primers and CDR3-region Arm-PCR. Using its own MiXCR run on the multiplex PCR reads, TCRdb lists one record per CDR3 protein. The table shows 680,000 or so distinct CDR3 sequences, with 16% occurring only once. The CDR3 covers 14 residues. Germline assignment: CDR1 MNHEY and CDR2 SMNVEV (reference sequence). Trimming took off 2 bases at V and 7 bases at J, with 9 bases between the two ends. This sample was also put to use in a study of T cells in Graves' hyperthyroidism and ophthalmopathy. This second study says: Most thyroid clonotypes expanded above 0.001 appeared in blood too.

The starting material was peripheral blood mononuclear cells (PBMCs), obtained at new diagnosis, from a patient treated with antithyroid drugs. The receptor's source is a woman aged 25 to 39 with Graves disease. V is TRBV27 and J is TRBJ1-6, with D possibly TRBD1 on 6 matching bases. CDR3 residues: CASSLLRGNSPLHF. The DNA for the CDR3 is TGTGCCAGCAGTTTACTAAGGGGGAATTCACCCCTCCACTTT.